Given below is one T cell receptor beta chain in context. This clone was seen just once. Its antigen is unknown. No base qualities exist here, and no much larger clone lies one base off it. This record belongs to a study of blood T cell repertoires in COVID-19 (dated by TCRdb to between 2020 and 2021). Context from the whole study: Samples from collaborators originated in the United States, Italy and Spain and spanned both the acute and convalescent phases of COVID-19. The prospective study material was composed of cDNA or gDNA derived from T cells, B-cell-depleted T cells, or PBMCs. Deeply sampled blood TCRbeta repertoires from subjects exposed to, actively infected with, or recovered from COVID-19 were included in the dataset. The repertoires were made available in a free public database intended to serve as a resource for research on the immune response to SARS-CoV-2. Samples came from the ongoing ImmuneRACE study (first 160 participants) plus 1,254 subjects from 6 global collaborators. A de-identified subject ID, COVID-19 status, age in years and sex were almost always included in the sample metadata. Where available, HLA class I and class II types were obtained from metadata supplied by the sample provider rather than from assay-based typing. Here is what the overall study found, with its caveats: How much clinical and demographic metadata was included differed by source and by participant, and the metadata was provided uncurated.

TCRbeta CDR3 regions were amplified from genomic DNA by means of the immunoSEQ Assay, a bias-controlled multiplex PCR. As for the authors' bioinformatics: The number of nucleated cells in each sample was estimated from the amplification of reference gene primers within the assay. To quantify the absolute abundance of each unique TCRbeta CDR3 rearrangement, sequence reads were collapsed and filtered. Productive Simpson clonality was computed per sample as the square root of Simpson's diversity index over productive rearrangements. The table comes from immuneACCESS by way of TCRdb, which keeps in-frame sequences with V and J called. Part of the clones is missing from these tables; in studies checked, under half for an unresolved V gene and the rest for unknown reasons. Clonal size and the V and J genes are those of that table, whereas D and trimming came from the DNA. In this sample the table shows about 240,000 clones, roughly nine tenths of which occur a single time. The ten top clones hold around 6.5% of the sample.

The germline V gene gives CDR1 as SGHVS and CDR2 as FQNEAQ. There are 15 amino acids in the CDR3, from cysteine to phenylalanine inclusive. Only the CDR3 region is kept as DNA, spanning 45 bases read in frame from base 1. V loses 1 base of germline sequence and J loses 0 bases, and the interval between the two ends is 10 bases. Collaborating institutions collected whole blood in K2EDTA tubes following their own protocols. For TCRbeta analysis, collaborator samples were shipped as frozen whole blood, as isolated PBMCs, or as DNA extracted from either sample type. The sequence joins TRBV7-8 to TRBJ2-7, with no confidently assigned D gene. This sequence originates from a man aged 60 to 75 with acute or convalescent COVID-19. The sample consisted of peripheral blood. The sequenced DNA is TGTGCCAGCAGCTTAGTACTATCTAGCTCCTACGAGCAGTACTTC. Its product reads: CASSLVLSSSYEQYF.